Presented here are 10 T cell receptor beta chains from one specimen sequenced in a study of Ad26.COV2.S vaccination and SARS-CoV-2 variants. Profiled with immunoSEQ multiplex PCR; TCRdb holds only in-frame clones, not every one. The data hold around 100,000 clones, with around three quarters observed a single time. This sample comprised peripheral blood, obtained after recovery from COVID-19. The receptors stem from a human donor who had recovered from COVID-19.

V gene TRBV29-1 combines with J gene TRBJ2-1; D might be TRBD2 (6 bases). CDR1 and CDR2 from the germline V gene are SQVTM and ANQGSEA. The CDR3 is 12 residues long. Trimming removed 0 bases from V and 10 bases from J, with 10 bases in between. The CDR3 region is CSVEEGGQEQFF. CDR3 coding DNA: TGCAGCGTTGAAGAGGGGGGTCAAGAGCAGTTCTTC.

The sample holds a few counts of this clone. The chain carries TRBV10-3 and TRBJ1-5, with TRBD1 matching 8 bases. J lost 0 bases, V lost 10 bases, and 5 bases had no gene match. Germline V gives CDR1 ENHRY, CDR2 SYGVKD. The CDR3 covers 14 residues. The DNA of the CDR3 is TGTGCCACAGGGGGCGCTGATAGCAATCAGCCCCAGCATTTT. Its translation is CATGGADSNQPQHF.

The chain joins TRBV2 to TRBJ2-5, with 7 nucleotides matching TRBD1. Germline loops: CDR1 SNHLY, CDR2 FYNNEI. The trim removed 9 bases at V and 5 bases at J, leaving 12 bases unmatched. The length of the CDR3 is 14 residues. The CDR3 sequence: CARGTGDNEETQYF. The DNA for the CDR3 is TGTGCCAGGGGAACAGGGGACAACGAGGAGACCCAGTACTTC.

The CDR3 reads CASSLDRADTQYF. CDR3 in DNA: TGCGCCAGCAGCTTGGATAGGGCAGATACGCAGTATTTT. The chain uses TRBV5-1 and TRBJ2-3, with D unresolved. Trimming removed 0 bases at V and 4 bases at J, with 6 bases between. This CDR3 is built from 13 residues. Germline V gives CDR1 SGHRS, CDR2 YFSETQ.

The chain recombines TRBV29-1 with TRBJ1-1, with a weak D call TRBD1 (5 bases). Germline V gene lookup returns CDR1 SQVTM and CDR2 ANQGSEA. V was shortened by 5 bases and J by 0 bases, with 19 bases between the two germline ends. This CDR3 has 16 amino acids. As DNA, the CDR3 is TGCAGCGTTCCAAGGGGCTACTCAAGCGTGAACACTGAAGCTTTCTTT. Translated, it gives CSVPRGYSSVNTEAFF. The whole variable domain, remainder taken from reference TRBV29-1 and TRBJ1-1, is SAVISQKPSRDICQRGTSLTIQCQVDSQVTMMFWYRQQPGQSLTLIATANQGSEATYESGFVIDKFPISRPNLTFSTLTVSNMSPEDSSIYLCSVPRGYSSVNTEAFFGQGTRLTVV.

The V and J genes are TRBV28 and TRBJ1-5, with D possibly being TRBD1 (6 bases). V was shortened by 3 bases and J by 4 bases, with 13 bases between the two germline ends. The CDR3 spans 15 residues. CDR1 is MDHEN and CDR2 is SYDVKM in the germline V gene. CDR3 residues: CASSLDRGDNQPQHF. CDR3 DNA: TGTGCCAGCAGTTTGGATAGGGGGGATAATCAGCCCCAGCATTTT.

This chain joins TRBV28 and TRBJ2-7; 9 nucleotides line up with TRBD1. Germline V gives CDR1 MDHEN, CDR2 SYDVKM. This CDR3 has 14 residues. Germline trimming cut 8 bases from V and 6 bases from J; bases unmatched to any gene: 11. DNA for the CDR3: TGTGCCAGCCGTACTCCGGGACAGGGCGCCGAGCAGTACTTC. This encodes CASRTPGQGAEQYF. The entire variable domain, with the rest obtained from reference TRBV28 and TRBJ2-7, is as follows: DVKVTQSSRYLVKRTGEKVFLECVQDMDHENMFWYRQDPGLGLRLIYFSYDVKMKEKGDIPEGYSVSREKKERFSLILESASTNQTSMYLCASRTPGQGAEQYFGPGTRLTVT.

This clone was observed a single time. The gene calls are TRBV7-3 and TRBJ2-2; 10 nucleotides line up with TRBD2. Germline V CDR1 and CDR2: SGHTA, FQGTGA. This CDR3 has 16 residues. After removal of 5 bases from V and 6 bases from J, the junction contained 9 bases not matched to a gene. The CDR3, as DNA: TGTGCCAGCAGCCGCGGGCGAAGCGGGGGGGCCGGGGAGCTGTTTTTT. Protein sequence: CASSRGRSGGAGELFF.

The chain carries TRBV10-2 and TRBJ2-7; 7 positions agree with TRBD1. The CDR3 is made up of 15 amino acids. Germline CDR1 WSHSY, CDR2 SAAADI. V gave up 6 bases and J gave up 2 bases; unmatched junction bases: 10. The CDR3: CASRKGTDSAYEQYF. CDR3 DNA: TGCGCCAGCAGGAAAGGGACAGATTCCGCCTACGAGCAGTACTTC.

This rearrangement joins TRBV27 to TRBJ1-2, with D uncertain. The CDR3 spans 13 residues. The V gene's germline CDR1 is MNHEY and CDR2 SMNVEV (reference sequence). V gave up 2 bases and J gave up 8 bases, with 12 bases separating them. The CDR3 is CASSLEGGGGYTF. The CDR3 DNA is TGTGCCAGCAGTTTAGAGGGCGGCGGGGGCTACACCTTC.